The entry below gives a single T cell receptor (beta chain) sequence along with its context. The CDR3 loop spans 14 amino acids. Looked up from germline, CDR1 is SEHNR and CDR2 is FQNEAQ (reference sequence). Trimming removed 2 bases at V and 3 bases at J, with 11 bases between. The data originate from a study of blood T cell repertoires in COVID-19. Across the study: Researchers got acute and convalescent COVID-19 samples from the United States, Italy and Spain.

Clones were sequenced by immunoSEQ multiplex PCR, and TCRdb holds only the in-frame ones, with some missing. The table lists more than 85,000 clones, around three quarters of them singletons. The sample consisted of peripheral blood. The chain carries TRBV7-9 and TRBJ2-7; D remains ambiguous. The source is a human donor in a cohort sampled during active or convalescent COVID-19. The CDR3 here is CASSLTAINYEQYF. Here the CDR3 DNA reads TGTGCCAGCAGCTTAACTGCGATTAACTACGAGCAGTACTTC.